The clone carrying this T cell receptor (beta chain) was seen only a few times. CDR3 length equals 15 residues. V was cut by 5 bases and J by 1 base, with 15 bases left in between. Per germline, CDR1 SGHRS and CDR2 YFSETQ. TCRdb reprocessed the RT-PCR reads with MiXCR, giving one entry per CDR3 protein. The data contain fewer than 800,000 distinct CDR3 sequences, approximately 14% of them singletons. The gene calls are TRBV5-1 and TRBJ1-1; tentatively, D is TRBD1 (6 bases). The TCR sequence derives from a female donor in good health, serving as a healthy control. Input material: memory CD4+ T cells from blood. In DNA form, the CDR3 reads TGCGCCAGCAGTACCATACCGGGACAGAACACTGAAGCTTTCTTT. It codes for CASSTIPGQNTEAFF.